A selection of T cell receptor beta chains follows, all from one sample in a study of OX40 agonist ivuxolimab in advanced cancers. TCRdb's table, derived via immunoSEQ multiplex PCR, lists solely in-frame clones and lacks some. The data hold some 75,000 clones, with roughly 83% observed a single time. The source was CD4+ or CD8+ T cells sorted from blood, collected in a trial of the OX40 agonist ivuxolimab. The source is an adult with an advanced solid tumor such as melanoma, head and neck, liver or kidney cancer. Both conserved end residues are part of each CDR3. A D gene is named only where the DNA matches it firmly. Size tells how often a clone was seen (once, few, many) or the class of an expanded clone, and some rows leave it out.

>TRBV11-3|TRBJ1-5|.|.
CASSPPGSGRPGQPQHF
TGTGCCAGCAGCCCCCCGGGTAGCGGCAGGCCAGGTCAGCCCCAGCATTTT
>TRBV18|TRBJ1-2|.|.
CASSPTQSVGADGYTF
TGTGCCAGCTCACCCACGCAGTCGGTGGGTGCCGATGGCTACACCTTC
>TRBV5-4|TRBJ2-7|.|.
CASSLVGGISYEQYF
TGTGCCAGCAGCTTGGTTGGGGGCATTTCCTACGAGCAGTACTTC
>TRBV28|TRBJ1-5|.|.
CASSYWGRVGNQPQHF
TGTGCCAGCAGTTATTGGGGGCGGGTTGGCAATCAGCCCCAGCATTTT
>TRBV29-1|TRBJ1-4|.|.
CSVEDSGGEKLFF
TGCAGCGTTGAAGACTCCGGGGGTGAAAAACTGTTTTTT
>TRBV10-3|TRBJ1-5|.|few
CAISESSRNQPQHF
TGTGCCATCAGTGAGTCCAGTCGTAATCAGCCCCAGCATTTT
>TRBV5-1|TRBJ2-5|TRBD1|.
CASSPRTGFQETQYF
TGCGCCAGCAGCCCCCGGACAGGCTTTCAAGAGACCCAGTACTTC
>TRBV5-4|TRBJ2-1|.|once
CASGPGLPPLNEQFF
TGTGCCAGCGGCCCGGGACTCCCCCCTCTCAATGAGCAGTTCTTC
>TRBV28|TRBJ2-7|.|few
CASHEAAPLYEQYF
TGTGCCAGCCATGAGGCGGCGCCTCTCTACGAGCAGTACTTC
>TRBV18|TRBJ2-2|TRBD1|.
CASSPRDRGKNGELFF
TGTGCCAGCTCACCCCGGGACAGGGGAAAAAACGGGGAGCTGTTTTTT
>TRBV30|TRBJ2-2|TRBD2|.
CAWSVLGSTSGRGTGELFF
TGTGCCTGGAGTGTACTCGGTTCGACTAGCGGGAGAGGGACCGGGGAGCTGTTTTTT